Sequencing of this T cell receptor beta chain was carried out in a study of vaccination effects on CD4 cells after COVID-19. Study in general: It was a median of 72 days after the second dose that post-vaccine samples were obtained. Study-wide points: Vaccine- and infection-induced clones showed marked clonal contraction late following vaccination. In healthy vaccinees, only 1 of 255 vaccine-induced clones cross-reacted with common cold coronaviruses.

The assay was immunoSEQ multiplex PCR, and TCRdb's table has in-frame clones only and misses some. The sample yields approximately 26,000 clones, roughly 80% seen once. V gave up 0 bases and J gave up 4 bases, with 11 bases separating them. This CDR3 region has 14 residues. Germline V lookup: CDR1 SGHNT, CDR2 YYREEE (reference sequence). Note on this clone: Its antigen is currently unknown.

Before any sequencing was done, the ViraFEST assay used viral peptide pools to expand antigen-specific CD4+ T cells. The culture ran for around 10 days before CD4+ T cells were isolated. Two-dose vaccination with either BNT162b2 or mRNA-1273 was given to the participants. The sample consisted of CD4+ T cells from PBMCs cultured with HCoV-NL63 spike peptides, taken after COVID-19 vaccination. This rearrangement joins TRBV5-4 to TRBJ2-7; TRBD2 might be the D (6 bases). The sequence came from a human donor who received a COVID-19 vaccine. For the CDR3, the DNA is TGTGCCAGCAGCTTGGATACGGGAGTATACGAGCAGTACTTC. This encodes CASSLDTGVYEQYF. The whole variable domain, filled in from reference TRBV5-4 and TRBJ2-7, reads ETGVTQSPTHLIKTRGQQVTLRCSSQSGHNTVSWYQQALGQGPQFIFQYYREEENGRGNFPPRFSGLQFPNYSSELNVNALELDDSALYLCASSLDTGVYEQYFGPGTRLTVT.